The 2 T cell receptor beta chains given below trace back to one sample, sequenced in a study of tissue T cells after allogeneic stem cell transplantation. Clones were sequenced by immunoSEQ multiplex PCR, and TCRdb holds only the in-frame ones, with some missing. The sample lists approximately 770 clones; 74% were seen once. The material was bone marrow, obtained at autopsy. The receptor source for this set is a female patient between 18 and 49 years old with steroid-refractory graft-versus-host disease after an allogeneic stem cell transplant. Some T cells could come from the graft donor.

The chain is built from TRBV7-2 and TRBJ2-5; no clear D. Trimming took off 5 bases at V and 6 bases at J, with 16 bases between the two ends. The CDR3 sequence is 14 residues long. Germline values: CDR1 SGHTA, CDR2 FQGNSA. CDR3 in amino acids: CASSRNRVRKTQYF. CDR3 nucleotides: TGTGCCAGCAGCCGTAATAGGGTACGGAAGACCCAGTACTTC.

The rearrangement uses TRBV2 and TRBJ2-5; D possibly corresponds to TRBD2 (5 bases). V was trimmed by 10 bases and J by 6 bases, leaving 15 bases between them. The CDR3 is 12 residues long. CDR1 and CDR2 from the germline V gene are SNHLY and FYNNEI. This CDR3 reads CATLLRGKTQYF. CDR3 nucleotides: TGTGCCACCCTACTCCGAGGGAAGACCCAGTACTTC.